This passage covers 4 T cell receptor beta chains from one sample sequenced in a study of blood T cell repertoires in COVID-19. Only in-frame clones appear in the TCRdb table, and some are missing; sequencing was by immunoSEQ multiplex PCR. The table lists approximately 72,000 clones, about 85% of them singletons. The material sequenced was peripheral blood. These receptors originate from a woman older than 75 with active or convalescent COVID-19.

The genes are TRBV27 and TRBJ2-3; the match to TRBD2 covers 8 bases. The V segment lost 8 bases and the J segment 6 bases; nucleotides outside the gene matches: 1. CDR3 size: 11 residues. Germline assignment: CDR1 MNHEY and CDR2 SMNVEV (reference sequence). DNA of the CDR3: TGTGCCAGCCAGCGGGGGGATACGCAGTATTTT. Translated: CASQRGDTQYF.

This clone was recorded only once. The CDR3 region is CASSEIDRYYEQYF. The CDR3 coding sequence is TGTGCCAGCAGTGAAATTGACAGATATTACGAGCAGTACTTC. The chain recombines TRBV6-1 with TRBJ2-7; D might be TRBD1 (5 bases). Trimming stripped 2 bases from V and 4 bases from J, with 12 bases between. The CDR3 totals 14 residues. Looked up from germline, CDR1 is MNHNS and CDR2 is SASEGT.

The chain has TRBV25-1 and TRBJ1-1; TRBD1 might be the D (5 bases). The germline V gene has CDR1 MGHDK and CDR2 SYGVNS. The CDR3 is made up of 16 amino acids. Trimming removed 5 bases at V and 1 base at J, with 17 bases between. For the CDR3, the DNA is TGTGCCAGCAGTAAAAATTTAGGGGTCCGGAACACTGAAGCTTTCTTT. It codes for CASSKNLGVRNTEAFF.

This clone showed up just a few times. The J gene is TRBJ1-2, the V gene TRBV2, with D perhaps matching TRBD1 (5 bases). This CDR3 spans 13 amino acids. Looked up from germline, CDR1 is SNHLY and CDR2 is FYNNEI. Deletions cut 3 bases from V and 4 bases from J, with 9 bases between. Written as DNA, the CDR3 is TGTGCCAGCAGTGAGGGGCCGCTCTATGGCTACACCTTC. Its translation: CASSEGPLYGYTF. The variable domain in full, with the rest retrieved from reference TRBV2 and TRBJ1-2, is EPEVTQTPSHQVTQMGQEVILRCVPISNHLYFYWYRQILGQKVEFLVSFYNNEISEKSEIFDDQFSVERPDGSNFTLKIRSTKLEDSAMYFCASSEGPLYGYTFGSGTRLTVV.